Sequencing of this T cell receptor (beta chain) was carried out in a study of blood T cell repertoires in COVID-19. Only in-frame clones appear in the TCRdb table, and some are missing; sequencing was by immunoSEQ multiplex PCR. The sample consists of roughly 40,000 clones, over 70% of them appearing once. The CDR3 is 14 amino acids. Deletions cut 6 bases from V and 0 bases from J, with 9 bases between. Germline-derived CDR1 and CDR2 are SGHTA and FQGTGA. Material for sequencing was peripheral blood. V gene TRBV7-3 combines with J gene TRBJ2-1; no firm D call. This clonotype originated in a man between 65 and 85 years old with acute or convalescent COVID-19. The CDR3 reads CASSSFSSYNEQFF. Written as DNA, the CDR3 is TGTGCCAGCAGTTCTTTTAGCTCCTACAATGAGCAGTTCTTC.